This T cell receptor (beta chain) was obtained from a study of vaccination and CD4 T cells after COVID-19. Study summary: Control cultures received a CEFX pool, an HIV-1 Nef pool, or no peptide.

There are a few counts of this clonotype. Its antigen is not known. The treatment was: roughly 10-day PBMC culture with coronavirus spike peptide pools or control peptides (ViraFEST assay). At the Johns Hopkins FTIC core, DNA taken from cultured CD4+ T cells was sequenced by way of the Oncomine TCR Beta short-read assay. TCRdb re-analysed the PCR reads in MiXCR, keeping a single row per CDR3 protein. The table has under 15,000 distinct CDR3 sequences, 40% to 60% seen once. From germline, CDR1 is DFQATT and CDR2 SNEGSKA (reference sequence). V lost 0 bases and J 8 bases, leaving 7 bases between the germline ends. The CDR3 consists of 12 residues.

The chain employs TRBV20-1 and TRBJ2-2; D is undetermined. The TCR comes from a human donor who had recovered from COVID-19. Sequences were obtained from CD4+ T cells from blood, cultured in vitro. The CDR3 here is CSAREGAGELFF. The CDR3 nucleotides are TGCAGTGCTAGAGAGGGTGCGGGGGAGCTGTTTTTT.